This is a list of T cell receptor beta chains from one sample in a study of blood T cell repertoires in COVID-19. Some clones are missing from TCRdb's copy, which holds only in-frame ones; the method was immunoSEQ multiplex PCR. Seen here are 160,000 or so clones, around four fifths observed once, and the top ten hold around a fifth. The sample comprised peripheral blood. These TCRs come from a woman of 80 years or more with acute or convalescent COVID-19. The CDR3 runs from the conserved cysteine through the conserved F or W. The D gene is left open where the match is weak. Some rows have no size entry. The others give once, few or many, or a class for an expanded clone.

clone_size,v_call,d_call,j_call,cdr3_nt,cdr3_aa
-,TRBV4-1,-,TRBJ1-1,TGCGCCAGCAGCCAAGATCCCGGGTTGAACACTGAAGCTTTCTTT,CASSQDPGLNTEAFF
-,TRBV28,TRBD2,TRBJ2-7,TGTGCCAGCAGTCCAGGTGGACTAGCCCTCGGCGAGCAGTACTTC,CASSPGGLALGEQYF
-,TRBV27,-,TRBJ1-6,TGTGCCAGCAGTTTTCGGGATTCACCCCTCCACTTT,CASSFRDSPLHF
-,TRBV7-9,-,TRBJ1-4,TGTGCCAGCAGCCTCCATGAAAGGGGACTGTTTTTT,CASSLHERGLFF
few,TRBV10-2,TRBD2,TRBJ2-4,TGCGCCAGCAGTACCTCGGGGGGGGCGAGACAAAACATTCAGTACTTC,CASSTSGGARQNIQYF
-,TRBV7-2,-,TRBJ2-1,TGTGCCAGCAGCTTAGAGGTTTCGGTCGGGGGCAATGAGCAGTTCTTC,CASSLEVSVGGNEQFF
-,TRBV29-1,TRBD1,TRBJ2-5,TGCAGCGTTGTCGGGACAGGGGCGGAGACCCAGTACTTC,CSVVGTGAETQYF
-,TRBV10-2,-,TRBJ2-1,TGCGCCAGCACCAGAGGGAGCCCAAGCTACAATGAGCAGTTCTTC,CASTRGSPSYNEQFF
-,TRBV28,-,TRBJ2-1,TGTGCCAGCAGTTTGTGGGTTGGGGCAAGCGATGAGCAGTTCTTC,CASSLWVGASDEQFF
-,TRBV28,-,TRBJ1-1,TGTGCCAGCATCAAGGTGAGGACTGAAGCTTTCTTT,CASIKVRTEAFF
-,TRBV7-9,-,TRBJ2-7,TGTGCCAGCAGCTTCAGCAGGGGTGCCTACGAGCAGTACTTC,CASSFSRGAYEQYF
-,TRBV28,-,TRBJ1-4,TGTGCCAGCAGCCGAGGACAGCCTAATGAAAAACTGTTTTTT,CASSRGQPNEKLFF
-,TRBV2,TRBD1,TRBJ1-1,TGTGCCAGCAGGGGAATGACAGGGACCCATGAAGCTTTCTTT,CASRGMTGTHEAFF
-,TRBV3-1/TRBV3-2,-,TRBJ2-7,TGTGCCAGCAGCCAACGAGGACTAGGGGGTTCAGGCGAGCAGTACTTC,CASSQRGLGGSGEQYF
once,TRBV19,-,TRBJ1-4,TGTGCCAGTTCATCTCGGGGACACCGTAATGAAAAACTGTTTTTT,CASSSRGHRNEKLFF
many,TRBV5-4,-,TRBJ2-1,TGTGCCAGCAGCGGGCCCGGTTTTCGGGGTGAGCAGTTCTTC,CASSGPGFRGEQFF
-,TRBV5-1,TRBD1,TRBJ1-3,TGCGCCAGCCGACCCGAGGGGGCCTCTGGAAACACCATATATTTT,CASRPEGASGNTIYF
-,TRBV18,-,TRBJ1-3,TGTGCCAGCTCACCGACAGAGAGCTCTGGAAACACCATATATTTT,CASSPTESSGNTIYF
-,TRBV2,TRBD1,TRBJ2-1,TGTGCCAGCAGTAGGGACAGTCTAGAGCAGTTCTTC,CASSRDSLEQFF
-,TRBV30,TRBD1,TRBJ1-6,TGTGCCTGGAGAGACAGGGGGCGATATTCACCCCTCCACTTT,CAWRDRGRYSPLHF
-,TRBV5-8,TRBD2,TRBJ2-7,TGTGCCAGCAGCTTCTTTTCGACTAGCGGGAGCAGGTACGAGCAGTACTTC,CASSFFSTSGSRYEQYF
-,TRBV7-6,-,TRBJ1-3,TGTGCCAGCAGCGGGTACAGGGTTTCTGGAAACACCATATATTTT,CASSGYRVSGNTIYF
-,TRBV7-2,TRBD2,TRBJ2-7,TGTGCCAGCAGTCAACGGGGCGGGAGGTTCAACGAGCAGTACTTC,CASSQRGGRFNEQYF
once,TRBV10-2,TRBD2,TRBJ2-2,TGCGCCACCCAGCGGGAGGAGGCCGGGGAGCTGTTTTTT,CATQREEAGELFF
-,TRBV6-2/TRBV6-3,-,TRBJ1-1,TGTGCCAGCAGTCACGCGTTGGGAGAGATCATGAACACTGAAGCTTTCTTT,CASSHALGEIMNTEAFF
few,TRBV10-3,TRBD1,TRBJ1-3,TGTGCCATCAGTGAGTCCACGACAGGGGCAGGAAACACCATATATTTT,CAISESTTGAGNTIYF
-,TRBV4-2,TRBD2,TRBJ2-5,TGTGCCAGCAGCCAAGGGGTAGCGGGGGAAGGAGAGACCCAGTACTTC,CASSQGVAGEGETQYF
few,TRBV29-1,-,TRBJ1-2,TGCAGCGTTACAGAGAACTATGGCTACACCTTC,CSVTENYGYTF
-,TRBV20-1,-,TRBJ1-1,TGCAGTGCTAGAGATCTAGAGGAAGCTTTCTTT,CSARDLEEAFF
-,TRBV5-1,TRBD1,TRBJ2-1,TGCGCCAGCAGCTCGGGACAGGGGGCCTACAATGAGCAGTTCTTC,CASSSGQGAYNEQFF